This paragraph reports one TCR beta chain. Its antigen specificity is not known. Per-base quality was not reported, and no clone a single base away is much larger than it. From each donor, a single peripheral blood sample of approximately 0.11 L on average was drawn into heparinised tubes. Using a panel that included CD45RO, CCR7, CD25, CD127, CD95 and CD27, naive, central memory, regulatory and stem cell-like memory CD4+ T cells were sorted on a BD FACSAria II. Every sorted population had a purity above 95%. PBMCs were separated immediately by Lymphoprep density gradient centrifugation and were stained directly, without being cultured. To minimize batch effects, samples were stained and sorted in pairs, one healthy donor with one patient per experiment. All of the isolated RNA was reverse transcribed with the High Capacity cDNA Reverse Transcription Kit, so expressed TCRB transcripts were sequenced. Deep immunoSEQ sequencing was performed on naive, central memory and regulatory T cell samples, with an average of roughly 3.3 million total reads per sample. Sorted cells were lysed in RLT buffer and RNA was extracted with DNase-treated RNeasy Micro or Mini kits, depending on cell number. To prevent cross-contamination, each cell subset was processed individually, whereas patient and healthy donor samples were processed jointly. The immunoSEQ multiplex PCR was used to amplify TCRB sequences from cDNA, generating 87-bp fragments that spanned the CDR3 region. Amplicons were sequenced on the Illumina HiSeq platform. The authors' analysis ran thus. Synthetic template baselines were used to correct PCR bias computationally, reads within Hamming distance 2 were collapsed together, and singletons that could not be merged were discarded. By aligning reads against IMGT, V, D and J genes, CDR3 length, and insertions or deletions at six rearrangement sites were assigned. Clonotype counts were normalized to sorted cell number within each subset before computing true diversity and Gini coefficients with the tcR R package. Repertoire sharing was quantified using the overlap coefficient calculated on TCRB nucleotide sequences. The immuneACCESS repertoire file appears here via TCRdb, limited to in-frame rearrangements. These files lack a portion of the clones; in checked studies, under half of the deficit traces to unresolved V genes, and the cause of the others is not known. That table supplies the V and J calls and clone size; D and trimming were determined from the DNA. The sample records about 180,000 clones, approximately 13% of which are singletons. 0.62% of the sample is in the top ten clones.

CDR1 and CDR2 were assigned from the germline V gene (reference sequence) as SGHNT and YYREEE. Unmatched junction bases come to 14, with V trimmed by 3 bases and J by 0 bases. The CDR3 goes from the cysteine to the phenylalanine over 19 residues. Of all the DNA, just the CDR3 is kept, 57 bases in frame from base 1. The data derive from a study of beta chain features in type 1 diabetes (dated by TCRdb to the late 2010s). With respect to the entire study: No differences in mean age, gender distribution, total cell number or subset yield were found between patients and healthy donors. A total of around 100 million sorted cells were examined across all samples, and RNA yield correlated strongly with the number of cells per subset. In the study, TCRB repertoires of sorted circulating CD4+ T cell subsets from recently diagnosed type 1 diabetes patients were compared with those of matched healthy donors. Regulatory and stem cell-like memory subsets were obtained from only 8 patients and about eight healthy donors, while naive and central memory subsets were obtained from all 28 donors.

The paper's findings and limits, for the study overall: Type 1 diabetes patients showed a moderate but significant shortening of TCRB CDR3 length in all four CD4+ subsets. Naive, central memory and regulatory TCRB repertoires appeared more similar among patients than among healthy donors. Because cDNA was sequenced instead of genomic DNA, highly expressing activated cells could be over-represented, though the groups showed no difference in activation or CD3 levels. Because the HLA sub-analyses included only small numbers of individuals, any influence of HLA type on TCRB rearrangement was left unresolved. Patients with type 1 diabetes made fewer insertions and deleted more nucleotides at VDJ recombination sites, implying thymic rearrangement abnormalities. Shorter templates might be favored by PCR, yet because patient and control samples were amplified and corrected together, any such skew would affect both groups equally.

This receptor was identified in a woman between 18 and 30 years old in good health. The V gene is TRBV5-4 and the J gene is TRBJ2-1; TRBD2 fits 8 bases in the junction. The sample comprised central memory CD4+ T cells from blood. At the DNA level, the sequence is TGTGCCAGCAGCTCGGCCGGGACTAGAAATCCTAGCTCCTACAATGAGCAGTTCTTC. This yields the protein CASSSAGTRNPSSYNEQFF.